This T cell receptor (beta chain) was sequenced for a study of cytomegalovirus exposure and HLA in healthy donors. Study summary: An analysis done earlier identified about 120 million unique TCR beta sequences from roughly 190 million T cells. General study findings and limits: Reports showed the classifier diagnosing cytomegalovirus status with high specificity and sensitivity. In a later analysis, 16,951 TCR beta sequences were associated with HLA alleles at 0.05 false discovery rate. Earlier analysis found most TCR beta V segments productive about 87% or about 30% of the time.

About this clone itself: The antigen is undetermined.

Germline-derived CDR1 and CDR2 are MNHEY and SVGAGI. The CDR3 contains 15 residues. Trimming at V came to 0 bases and at J to 6 bases, leaving 6 bases not matched to a gene. With 60 Vbeta and 13 Jbeta primers, the PCR was carried out. Measured with immunoSEQ multiplex PCR; TCRdb has only the in-frame clones, and not every one. Among 200,000 or so clones, about four fifths were seen once, and the ten largest hold around 6%. The genes are TRBV6-5 and TRBJ2-3; 7 bases are a match to TRBD2. The receptor's source is a woman in her 30s in good health and CMV-seropositive. Sample: PBMCs. The CDR3 loop reads CASSYSSGITDTQYF. CDR3 DNA: TGTGCCAGCAGTTACTCGAGCGGGATAACCGATACGCAGTATTTT.